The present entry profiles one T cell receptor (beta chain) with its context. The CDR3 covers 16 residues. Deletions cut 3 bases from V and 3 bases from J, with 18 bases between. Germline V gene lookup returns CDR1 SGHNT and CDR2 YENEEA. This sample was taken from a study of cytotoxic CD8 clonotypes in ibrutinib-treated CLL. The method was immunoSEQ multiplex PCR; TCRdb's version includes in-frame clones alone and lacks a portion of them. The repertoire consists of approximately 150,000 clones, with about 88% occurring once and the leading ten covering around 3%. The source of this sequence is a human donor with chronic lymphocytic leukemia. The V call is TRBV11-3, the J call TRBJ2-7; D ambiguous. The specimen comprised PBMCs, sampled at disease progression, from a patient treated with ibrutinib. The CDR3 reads CASSLSSMPYNYEQYF. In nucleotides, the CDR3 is TGTGCCAGCAGCTTGTCGAGTATGCCGTATAACTACGAGCAGTACTTC.